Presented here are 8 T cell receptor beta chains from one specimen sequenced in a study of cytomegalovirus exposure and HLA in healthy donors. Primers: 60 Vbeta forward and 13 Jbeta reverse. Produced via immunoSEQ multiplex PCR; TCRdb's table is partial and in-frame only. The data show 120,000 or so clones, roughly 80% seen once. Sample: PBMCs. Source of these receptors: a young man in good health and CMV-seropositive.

Written as DNA, the CDR3 is TGTGCCAGCAGTCGAGGACAGGGGGCTCAGGGGGGCACTGAAGCTTTCTTT. This gives the protein CASSRGQGAQGGTEAFF. The rearrangement uses TRBV27 and TRBJ1-1, with 11 bases matching TRBD1. The ends lost 5 bases at V and 4 bases at J; junction bases unmatched: 12. This CDR3 is 17 amino acids long. Germline V CDR1 and CDR2: MNHEY, SMNVEV (reference sequence).

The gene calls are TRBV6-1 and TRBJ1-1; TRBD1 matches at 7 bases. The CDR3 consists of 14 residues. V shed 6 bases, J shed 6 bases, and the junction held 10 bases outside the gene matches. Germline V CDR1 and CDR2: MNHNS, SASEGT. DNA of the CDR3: TGTGCCAGCAGAATGACAGGGAAGAGTTCTGAAGCTTTCTTT. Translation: CASRMTGKSSEAFF.

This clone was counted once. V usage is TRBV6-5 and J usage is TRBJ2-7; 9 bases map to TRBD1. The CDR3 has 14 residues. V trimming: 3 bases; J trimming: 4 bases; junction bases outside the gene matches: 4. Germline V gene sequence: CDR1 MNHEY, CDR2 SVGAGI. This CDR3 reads CASSYGDRAYEQYF. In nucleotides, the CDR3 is TGTGCCAGCAGTTATGGGGACAGGGCTTACGAGCAGTACTTC.

In nucleotides, the CDR3 is TGCGCCAGCAGCCTCGGGGTGGGGGGGTTTTACAATGAGCAGTTCTTC. This gives the protein CASSLGVGGFYNEQFF. The chain has TRBV4-3 and TRBJ2-1; 7 nucleotides align to TRBD2. With V trimmed by 4 bases and J by 4 bases, 10 bases remained unmatched. This CDR3 contains 16 residues. Germline V CDR1 and CDR2: LGHNA, YSLEER.

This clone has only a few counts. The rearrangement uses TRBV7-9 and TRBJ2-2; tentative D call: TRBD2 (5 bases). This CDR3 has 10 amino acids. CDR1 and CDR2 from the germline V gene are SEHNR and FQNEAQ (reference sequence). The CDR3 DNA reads TGTGGTGGGAGCGCCGGGGAGCTGTTTTTT. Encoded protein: CGGSAGELFF.

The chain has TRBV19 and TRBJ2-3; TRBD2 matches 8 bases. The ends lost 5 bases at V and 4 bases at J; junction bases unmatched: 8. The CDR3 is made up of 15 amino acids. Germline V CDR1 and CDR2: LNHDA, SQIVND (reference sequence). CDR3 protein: CASSRDGGASDTQYF. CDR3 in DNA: TGTGCCAGTAGTCGGGACGGGGGGGCTTCAGATACGCAGTATTTT.

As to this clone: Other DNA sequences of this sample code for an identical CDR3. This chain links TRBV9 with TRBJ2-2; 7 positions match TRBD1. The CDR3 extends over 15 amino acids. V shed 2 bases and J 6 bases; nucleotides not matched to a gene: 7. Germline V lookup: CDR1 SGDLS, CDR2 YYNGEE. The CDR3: CASSVTGVDAGELFF. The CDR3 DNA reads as TGTGCCAGCAGCGTCACAGGGGTGGACGCCGGGGAGCTGTTTTTT. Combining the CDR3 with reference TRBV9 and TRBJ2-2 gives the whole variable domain DSGVTQTPKHLITATGQRVTLRCSPRSGDLSVYWYQQSLDQGLQFLIQYYNGEERAKGNILERFSAQQFPDLHSELNLSSLELGDSALYFCASSVTGVDAGELFFGEGSRLTVL.

CDR3 in DNA: TGTGCCAGTAGTGGGACAGGACCCATCTCTGGAAACACCATATATTTT. It specifies CASSGTGPISGNTIYF. The V call is TRBV19, the J call TRBJ1-3; TRBD1 agrees at 8 bases. This CDR3 is 16 amino acids long. V was clipped by 5 bases and J by 0 bases; unmatched bases: 6. Per the germline V gene, CDR1 is LNHDA and CDR2 is SQIVND (reference sequence).